This T cell receptor beta chain was sequenced for a study of cytomegalovirus exposure and HLA in healthy donors. The CDR3 contains 14 residues. Trimming at V came to 9 bases and at J to 2 bases, leaving 7 bases not matched to a gene. Germline CDR1 is LNHDA and CDR2 is SQIVND (reference sequence). The PCR made use of 60 Vbeta and 13 Jbeta primers. Here immunoSEQ multiplex PCR was the method, and the copy in TCRdb shows in-frame clones only, minus some. Among about 160,000 clones listed, roughly four fifths were seen once. A note on this clone: What it binds is not known.

Study-wide results and limits: An observed cluster of highly shared sequence variants was recorded as a likely sequencing artifact. TRBV6-2, TRBV6-3 and some other V segments were unresolvable in 87-base-pair reads. Among TCR beta chains of equal frequency, HLA-associated ones were more clonally expanded in a later analysis.

Sequencing input: PBMCs. This clonotype was sampled from a girl aged 2-10 years in good health and CMV-seropositive. The chain is built from TRBV19 and TRBJ2-5; 9 bases fit TRBD1. The chain's CDR3 is CASRDRVGQETQYF. DNA of the CDR3: TGTGCCAGCAGGGACAGGGTGGGGCAAGAGACCCAGTACTTC. Full variable domain (outside the CDR3, taken from reference TRBV19 and TRBJ2-5): DGGITQSPKYLFRKEGQNVTLSCEQNLNHDAMYWYRQDPGQGLRLIYYSQIVNDFQKGDIAEGYSVSREKKESFPLTVTSAQKNPTAFYLCASRDRVGQETQYFGPGTRLLVL.